One sample yielded the 29 T cell receptor beta chains listed below, sequenced in a study of T cells after yellow fever vaccination. TCRdb re-called the 5' RACE reads through MiXCR, storing one row per CDR3 protein. There are hundreds of thousands of distinct CDR3 sequences in the sample; 15% to 20% occur only once, and roughly an eighth lies in the top ten. The specimen comprised PBMCs, sampled 15 days after the yellow fever booster vaccination. The receptors here all came from a man aged 25 to 40 who received the YFV17D yellow fever vaccine.

This clonotype was counted only a few times. This chain joins TRBV20-1 and TRBJ2-7, with 8 bases that match TRBD1. The CDR3 is 15 residues long. The V segment lost 6 bases and the J segment 1 base; nucleotides outside the gene matches: 11. From germline, CDR1 is DFQATT and CDR2 SNEGSKA (reference sequence). The CDR3 spells CSAAGGTGVSYEQYF. The DNA of the CDR3 is TGCAGTGCGGCGGGCGGGACAGGAGTTTCCTACGAGCAGTACTTC.

V gene TRBV12-3 or TRBV12-4 combines with J gene TRBJ2-1; TRBD2 matches at 9 bases. The CDR3 spans 13 residues. With V trimmed by 6 bases and J by 8 bases, 5 bases remained unmatched. The CDR3 protein is CASRSGLADEQFF. DNA of the CDR3: TGTGCCAGCAGATCGGGACTAGCCGATGAGCAGTTCTTC.

The chain recombines TRBV27 with TRBJ2-1; TRBD2 matches 13 bases. The CDR3 runs 14 residues. V was pared by 7 bases and J by 9 bases, with 6 bases of the junction left unmatched. Germline V lookup: CDR1 MNHEY, CDR2 SMNVEV (reference sequence). Here the CDR3 reads CASTTSGRFSEQFF. For the CDR3, the DNA is TGTGCCAGCACGACTAGCGGGAGGTTCTCTGAGCAGTTCTTC.

This sequence joins TRBV9 and TRBJ2-1; a possible D gene is TRBD1 (5 bases). The CDR3 length is 14 residues. V was clipped by 0 bases and J by 6 bases, with 10 bases between them. Germline values: CDR1 SGDLS, CDR2 YYNGEE. The CDR3 protein is CASSVAWQGNEQFF. The CDR3 DNA sequence: TGTGCCAGCAGCGTAGCTTGGCAGGGCAATGAGCAGTTCTTC.

This clonotype appeared a few times. This rearrangement joins TRBV20-1 to TRBJ2-7; 9 bases line up with TRBD2. The CDR3 is made up of 13 amino acids. With 6 bases clipped from V and 2 bases from J, the junction kept 5 bases outside the gene matches. Germline V gives CDR1 DFQATT, CDR2 SNEGSKA (reference sequence). CDR3 coding DNA: TGCAGTGCAACAGCGGGAGGCACCTACGAGCAGTACTTC. As protein: CSATAGGTYEQYF.

This clonotype was seen a few times. This rearrangement joins TRBV7-2 to TRBJ2-5, with TRBD2 matching over 7 bases. The CDR3 sequence is 17 residues long. Per the germline V gene, CDR1 is SGHTA and CDR2 is FQGNSA. V dropped 1 base and J dropped 4; count of bases not matched to a gene: 12. The DNA for the CDR3 is TGTGCCAGCAGCTTAGGGGGGGGGAGGGTAGGGCGAGAGACCCAGTACTTC. Amino acids: CASSLGGGRVGRETQYF.

This clonotype has at least ten counts. The chain joins TRBV12-3 or TRBV12-4 to TRBJ2-1; tentatively, D is TRBD1 or TRBD2 (5 bases each). The CDR3 is 12 residues long. Deletions cut 0 bases from V and 10 bases from J, with 7 bases between. CDR3 protein: CASSLAGREQFF. The CDR3 nucleotides are TGTGCCAGCAGTTTAGCGGGACGGGAGCAGTTCTTC.

The CDR3 nucleotides read TGCGCCAGCAGCTTAGGTTCGGCCAATCAGCCCCAGCATTTT. As protein: CASSLGSANQPQHF. The V gene is TRBV5-1, the J gene TRBJ1-5; D is uncertain. This CDR3 contains 14 residues. With 2 bases removed from V and 3 bases from J, the gap between germline ends came to 9 bases. Germline V CDR1 and CDR2: SGHRS, YFSETQ.

The J gene is TRBJ2-7, the V gene TRBV13; possible D gene TRBD2, 6 bases. V gave up 3 bases and J gave up 7 bases, with 10 bases separating them. CDR1 and CDR2 from the germline V gene are PRHDT and FYEKMQ (reference sequence). The CDR3 runs to 12 residues. CDR3 coding DNA: TGTGCCAGCAGCTTGTGGGCGGGAGAGCAGTACTTC. This codes for CASSLWAGEQYF. The full variable domain, its missing parts supplied by reference TRBV13 and TRBJ2-7, is AAGVIQSPRHLIKEKRETATLKCYPIPRHDTVYWYQQGPGQDPQFLISFYEKMQSDKGSIPDRFSAQQFSDYHSELNMSSLELGDSALYFCASSLWAGEQYFGPGTRLTVT.

This clonotype was observed a handful of times. The CDR3 loop is CASSLLAGELTYNEQFF. The CDR3 bases are TGTGCCAGCAGCCTCTTAGCGGGAGAACTTACCTACAATGAGCAGTTCTTC. The rearrangement links TRBV11-1 to TRBJ2-1; 9 positions agree with TRBD2. V trimming: 5 bases; J trimming: 2 bases; junction bases outside the gene matches: 10. Looked up from germline, CDR1 is SGHAT and CDR2 is FQDESV (reference sequence). The CDR3 has 17 amino acids. The full variable domain, with the rest looked up from reference TRBV11-1 and TRBJ2-1, is EAEVAQSPRYKITEKSQAVAFWCDPISGHATLYWYRQILGQGPELLVQFQDESVVDDSQLPKDRFSAERLKGVDSTLKIQPAELGDSAMYLCASSLLAGELTYNEQFFGPGTRLTVL.

The chain joins TRBV19 to TRBJ2-7, with TRBD2 matching over 12 bases. The germline CDR1 and CDR2 sequences are LNHDA and SQIVND (reference sequence). This CDR3 comprises 16 residues. With V trimmed by 5 bases and J by 1 base, 6 bases remained unmatched. The chain's CDR3 is CASSAGLAGSSYEQYF. CDR3 DNA sequence: TGTGCCAGTAGTGCCGGACTAGCGGGGTCTTCCTACGAGCAGTACTTC. The whole variable domain, remainder taken from reference TRBV19 and TRBJ2-7, is DGGITQSPKYLFRKEGQNVTLSCEQNLNHDAMYWYRQDPGQGLRLIYYSQIVNDFQKGDIAEGYSVSREKKESFPLTVTSAQKNPTAFYLCASSAGLAGSSYEQYFGPGTRLTVT.

This clonotype was picked up a small number of times. This chain uses TRBV5-5 with TRBJ1-1; no firm D call. The germline gives CDR1 SGHKS, CDR2 YYEKEE (reference sequence). Trimming shortened V by 5 bases and J by 1 base, and 15 bases separated the two germline ends. The CDR3 contains 15 residues. In nucleotides, the CDR3 is TGTGCCAGCAGGGGCGGCCAACTGGCGAACACTGAAGCTTTCTTT. Encoded protein: CASRGGQLANTEAFF.

J is TRBJ2-7 and V is TRBV7-8; 11 bases map to TRBD2. CDR3 length: 14 residues. Germline V CDR1 and CDR2: SGHVS, FQNEAQ. Trimming removed 6 bases from V and 3 bases from J; junction bases left unmatched: 4. The CDR3 DNA reads TGTGCCAGCAGTAGCGGGAGGGGGAACTACGAGCAGTACTTC. Translation: CASSSGRGNYEQYF.

This clonotype was seen a single time. The CDR3 is CASSFDRGRSSPLHF. Written as DNA, the CDR3 is TGTGCCAGCAGCTTTGACAGGGGGCGAAGTTCACCCCTCCACTTT. The chain couples TRBV3-1 to TRBJ1-6, with 10 bases aligning to TRBD1. This CDR3 has 15 amino acids. CDR1 is LGHDT, CDR2 YNNKEL, per germline (reference sequence). V was clipped by 5 bases and J by 9 bases; unmatched bases: 7.

This clonotype was observed many times. The V call is TRBV20-1, the J call TRBJ2-1, with D possibly matching TRBD2 (5 bases). The CDR3 covers 14 residues. V was clipped by 3 bases and J by 6 bases, with 15 bases between them. Per germline, CDR1 DFQATT and CDR2 SNEGSKA (reference sequence). CDR3 amino acids: CSASVGGSRNEQFF. The CDR3 DNA sequence: TGCAGTGCTAGTGTAGGAGGCTCCCGCAATGAGCAGTTCTTC.

The chain links TRBV10-3 to TRBJ1-2; no clear D gene. CDR1 and CDR2 (germline): ENHRY, SYGVKD. V was trimmed by 4 bases and J by 8 bases, leaving 17 bases between them. The CDR3 covers 14 residues. The CDR3 sequence is CAISAGLVARGYTF. The DNA for the CDR3 is TGTGCCATCAGTGCCGGACTCGTGGCGCGGGGCTACACCTTC.

Only a few counts were recorded for this clonotype. The rearrangement uses TRBV9 and TRBJ2-1; TRBD2 is a possible D gene (5 bases). The V end was cut by 4 bases, the J end by 12 bases, with 14 bases between. The germline gives CDR1 SGDLS, CDR2 YYNGEE. This CDR3 is 12 amino acids long. The CDR3 protein is CASSKIEGWQFF. The CDR3 nucleotides are TGTGCCAGCAGCAAAATCGAGGGTTGGCAGTTCTTC.

J is TRBJ2-1 and V is TRBV9; tentative D call: TRBD2 (6 bases). This CDR3 region has 17 residues. Germline lookup yields CDR1 SGDLS and CDR2 YYNGEE. Trimming cost V 0 bases and J 5 bases, with 18 bases left between them. CDR3 region: CASSVATSSSGDNEQFF. The CDR3 DNA is TGTGCCAGCAGCGTAGCTACTAGCTCATCAGGCGACAATGAGCAGTTCTTC.

This clonotype was seen a handful of times. The chain links TRBV20-1 to TRBJ2-2, with 7 bases matching TRBD1. The germline V gene encodes CDR1 DFQATT and CDR2 SNEGSKA (reference sequence). After removal of 2 bases from V and 7 bases from J, the junction contained 10 bases not matched to a gene. The CDR3 sequence is 15 residues long. CDR3 in amino acids: CSARFQGDQGGELFF. CDR3 in DNA: TGCAGTGCTAGATTTCAGGGGGATCAGGGCGGGGAGCTGTTTTTT.

In its sample, this clonotype was seen a few times. This sequence joins TRBV20-1 and TRBJ2-7; D is possibly TRBD1 or TRBD2 (6 bases each). Germline V CDR1 and CDR2: DFQATT, SNEGSKA (reference sequence). V was clipped by 4 bases and J by 5 bases, with 15 bases between them. The CDR3 has 13 residues. This chain's CDR3 is CSAIIGGSDEQYF. The CDR3 DNA sequence: TGCAGTGCTATTATCGGGGGCAGCGACGAGCAGTACTTC.

CDR3 region: CASSPPTTAHEQYF. The CDR3 nucleotides are TGTGCCAGCTCACCGCCCACAACGGCCCACGAGCAGTACTTC. The gene calls are TRBV18 and TRBJ2-7; D gene ambiguous. Between the trimmed V and J ends, which lost 3 bases and 5 bases, there was a span of 14 bases. Germline CDR1 and CDR2: KGHSH and LQKENI. The CDR3 is made up of 14 amino acids.

This clonotype has only a few counts. CDR3 region: CASSRQGTEQFF. Written as DNA, the CDR3 is TGTGCCAGCAGTCGACAGGGGACTGAGCAGTTCTTC. This chain links TRBV9 with TRBJ2-1; 8 bases are a match to TRBD1. CDR3 length: 12 amino acids. V was clipped by 5 bases and J by 9 bases; unmatched bases: 4. The germline V gene encodes CDR1 SGDLS and CDR2 YYNGEE.

The gene calls are TRBV12-3 or TRBV12-4 and TRBJ2-2; a weak D match, TRBD1 (5 bases). The CDR3 contains 14 residues. V was shortened by 2 bases and J by 4 bases, with 8 bases between the two germline ends. Here the CDR3 reads CASSLLDTTGELFF. The CDR3, as DNA: TGTGCCAGCAGTTTATTGGACACCACCGGGGAGCTGTTTTTT.

DNA for the CDR3: TGTGCCATCAGGGGCACAGCGAACACCGGGGAGCTGTTTTTT. Translating gives CAIRGTANTGELFF. The chain combines TRBV10-3 with TRBJ2-2; D remains unclear. Germline V gene lookup returns CDR1 ENHRY and CDR2 SYGVKD. The V end lost 6 bases, the J end lost 0 bases, and 8 bases lay between the germline ends. The CDR3 is 14 amino acids.

The J gene is TRBJ2-5, the V gene TRBV3-1; tentative D call: TRBD2 (5 bases). Germline-derived CDR1 and CDR2 are LGHDT and YNNKEL (reference sequence). This CDR3 has 16 amino acids. V was trimmed by 0 bases and J by 0 bases, leaving 11 bases between them. CDR3 amino acids: CASSQDTGKDQETQYF. Here the CDR3 DNA reads TGTGCCAGCAGCCAAGATACCGGGAAGGACCAAGAGACCCAGTACTTC.

Of note for this clonotype: Since a much larger clone is just one base distant, this may be a read error. The chain employs TRBV12-3 or TRBV12-4 and TRBJ2-3, with D possibly being TRBD2 (6 bases). The CDR3 loop spans 13 amino acids. CDR3 in amino acids: CSSGTGGTDTQYF. The CDR3 bases are TGTTCCAGTGGGACTGGGGGTACAGATACGCAGTATTTT.

This clonotype was recorded a few times. The chain joins TRBV5-1 to TRBJ2-3; D is uncertain. Looked up from germline, CDR1 is SGHRS and CDR2 is YFSETQ. V lost 0 bases and J lost 5, with 10 bases in between. This CDR3 is 14 amino acids long. CDR3 in amino acids: CASSLVSAIDTQYF. In nucleotides, the CDR3 is TGCGCCAGCAGCTTGGTATCGGCTATAGATACGCAGTATTTT.

CDR3 bases: TGCGCCAGCAGCCAAGGACTAGCGGGGGACACCGGGGAGCTGTTTTTT. Amino acid sequence: CASSQGLAGDTGELFF. The V gene is TRBV4-3, the J gene TRBJ2-2, with 12 bases fitting TRBD2. Losses at the gene ends were 1 base for V and 3 bases for J; bases not matched to a gene: 0. In germline, CDR1 is LGHNA, CDR2 YSLEER. The CDR3 runs to 16 residues.

The rearrangement links TRBV13 to TRBJ2-3; 9 nucleotides align to TRBD1. The length of the CDR3 is 15 residues. Losses at the gene ends were 5 bases for V and 3 bases for J; bases not matched to a gene: 6. CDR1 is PRHDT, CDR2 FYEKMQ, per germline (reference sequence). This CDR3 is CASSGNRGRTDTQYF. The CDR3 DNA is TGTGCCAGCAGCGGGAACAGGGGGCGGACAGATACGCAGTATTTT.